This T cell receptor (beta chain) was found in a study of blood T cell repertoires in COVID-19. Turning to the study itself: Specimens from acute and convalescent COVID-19 originated in the United States, Italy and Spain.

As originally analysed: Quantification of nucleated cells was approximated via reference gene primer amplification. Clones were sequenced by immunoSEQ multiplex PCR, and TCRdb holds only the in-frame ones, with some missing. The DNA was the basis for D and trimming; V, J and clone size are from that table. This sample carries 210,000 or so clones, 80% of them seen once, and the ten largest clones take approximately 4.6%. Donors were grouped by their self-reported clinical history. The CDR3 extends over 14 amino acids. Germline assignment: CDR1 LGHDT and CDR2 YNNKEL (reference sequence). The germline V and J ends were trimmed by 4 bases and 3 bases, with 12 bases remaining between them.

The sequenced sample consisted of PBMCs or T cells enriched from blood (not recorded which). The rearrangement joins TRBV3-1 (or the pseudogene TRBV3-2) to TRBJ2-5, with D maybe TRBD1 (6 bases). This receptor was obtained from a man younger than 40 with acute COVID-19. CDR3 in amino acids: CASSLVQGKETQYF. As DNA, the CDR3 is TGTGCCAGCAGCCTGGTACAGGGCAAAGAGACCCAGTACTTC.